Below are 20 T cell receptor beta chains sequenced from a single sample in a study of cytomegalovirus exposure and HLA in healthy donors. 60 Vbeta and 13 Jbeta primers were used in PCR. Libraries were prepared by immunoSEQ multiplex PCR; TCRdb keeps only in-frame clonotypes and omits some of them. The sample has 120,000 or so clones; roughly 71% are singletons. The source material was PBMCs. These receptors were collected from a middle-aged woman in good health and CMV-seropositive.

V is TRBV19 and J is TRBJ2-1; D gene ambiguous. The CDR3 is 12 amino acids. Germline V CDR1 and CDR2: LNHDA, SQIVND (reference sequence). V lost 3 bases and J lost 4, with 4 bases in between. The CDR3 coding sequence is TGTGCCAGTAGTATCGGGTACAATGAGCAGTTCTTC. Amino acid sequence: CASSIGYNEQFF.

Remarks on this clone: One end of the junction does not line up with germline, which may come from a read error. CDR3 in amino acids: CASSLAGVIEQFF. CDR3 bases: TGTGCCAGCAGCCTAGCGGGAGTGATTGAGCAGTTCTTC. The gene calls are TRBV7-2 and TRBJ2-1; 10 bases are shared with TRBD2. CDR3 length: 13 residues. Looked up from germline, CDR1 is SGHTA and CDR2 is FQGNSA.

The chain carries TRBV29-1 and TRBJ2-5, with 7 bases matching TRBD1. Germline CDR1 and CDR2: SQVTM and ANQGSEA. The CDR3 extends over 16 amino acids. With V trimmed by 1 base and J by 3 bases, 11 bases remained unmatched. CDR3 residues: CSVEGSGGQPEETQYF. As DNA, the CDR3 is TGCAGCGTTGAAGGTAGTGGGGGACAGCCGGAAGAGACCCAGTACTTC. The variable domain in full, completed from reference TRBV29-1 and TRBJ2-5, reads SAVISQKPSRDICQRGTSLTIQCQVDSQVTMMFWYRQQPGQSLTLIATANQGSEATYESGFVIDKFPISRPNLTFSTLTVSNMSPEDSSIYLCSVEGSGGQPEETQYFGPGTRLLVL.

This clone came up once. The CDR3 DNA follows: TGCGCCAGCAGCCAAGCGGGGGGGGTATCCTACGAGCAGTACTTC. Encoded protein: CASSQAGGVSYEQYF. The chain joins TRBV4-3 to TRBJ2-7; 8 bases are a match to TRBD2. V trimming: 1 base; J trimming: 1 base; junction bases outside the gene matches: 3. Germline loops: CDR1 LGHNA, CDR2 YSLEER. The CDR3 runs 15 residues.

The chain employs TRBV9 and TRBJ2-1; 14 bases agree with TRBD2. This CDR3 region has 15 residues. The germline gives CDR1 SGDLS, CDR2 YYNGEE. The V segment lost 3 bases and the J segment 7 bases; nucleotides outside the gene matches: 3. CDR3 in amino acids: CASSGRTSGRNEQFF. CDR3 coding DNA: TGTGCCAGCAGCGGTCGGACTAGCGGGAGGAATGAGCAGTTCTTC. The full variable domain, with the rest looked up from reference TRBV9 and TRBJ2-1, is DSGVTQTPKHLITATGQRVTLRCSPRSGDLSVYWYQQSLDQGLQFLIQYYNGEERAKGNILERFSAQQFPDLHSELNLSSLELGDSALYFCASSGRTSGRNEQFFGPGTRLTVL.

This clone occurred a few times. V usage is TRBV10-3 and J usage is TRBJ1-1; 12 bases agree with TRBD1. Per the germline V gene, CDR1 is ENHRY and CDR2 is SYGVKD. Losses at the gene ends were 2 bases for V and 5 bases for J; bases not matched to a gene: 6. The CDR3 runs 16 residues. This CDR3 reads CAISEPGQGARTEAFF. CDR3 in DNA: TGTGCCATCAGTGAGCCGGGACAGGGGGCGCGGACTGAAGCTTTCTTT.

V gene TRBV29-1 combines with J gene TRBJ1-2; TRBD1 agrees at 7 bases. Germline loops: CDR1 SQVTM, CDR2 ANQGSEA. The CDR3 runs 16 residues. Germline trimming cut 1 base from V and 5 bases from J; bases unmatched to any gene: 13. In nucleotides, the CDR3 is TGCAGCGTTGAAGGCCCGCGAGGGGGCATGGGATATGGCTACACCTTC. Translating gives CSVEGPRGGMGYGYTF.

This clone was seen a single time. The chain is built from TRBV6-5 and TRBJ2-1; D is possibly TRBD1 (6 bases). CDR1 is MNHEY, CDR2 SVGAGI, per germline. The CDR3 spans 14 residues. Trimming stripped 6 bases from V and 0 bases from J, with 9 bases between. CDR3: CASSDRSSYNEQFF. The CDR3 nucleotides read TGTGCCAGCAGCGACAGGAGCTCCTACAATGAGCAGTTCTTC.

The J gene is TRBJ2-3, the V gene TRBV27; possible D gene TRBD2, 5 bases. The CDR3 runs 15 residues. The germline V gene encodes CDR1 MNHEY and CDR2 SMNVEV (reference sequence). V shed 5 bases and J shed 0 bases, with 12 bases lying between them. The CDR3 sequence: CASSPLALSTDTQYF. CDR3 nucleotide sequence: TGTGCCAGCAGTCCCTTAGCGCTTAGCACAGATACGCAGTATTTT.

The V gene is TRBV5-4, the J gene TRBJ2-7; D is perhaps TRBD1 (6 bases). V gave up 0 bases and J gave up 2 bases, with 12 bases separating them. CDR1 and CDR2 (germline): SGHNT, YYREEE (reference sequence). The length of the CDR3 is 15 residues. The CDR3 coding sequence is TGTGCCAGCAGCTTGGCCGCCCAGGGGACCTACGAGCAGTACTTC. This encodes CASSLAAQGTYEQYF.

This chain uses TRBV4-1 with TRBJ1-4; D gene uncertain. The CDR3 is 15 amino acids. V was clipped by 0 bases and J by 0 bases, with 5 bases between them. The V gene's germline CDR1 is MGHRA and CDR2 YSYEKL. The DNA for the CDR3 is TGCGCCAGCAGCCAAGAGCCTACAACTAATGAAAAACTGTTTTTT. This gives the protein CASSQEPTTNEKLFF.

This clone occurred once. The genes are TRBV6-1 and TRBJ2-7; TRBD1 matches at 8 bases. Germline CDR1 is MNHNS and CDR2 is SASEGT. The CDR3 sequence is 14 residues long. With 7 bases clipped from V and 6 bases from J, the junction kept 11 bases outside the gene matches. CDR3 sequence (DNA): TGTGCCAGCAAGTTAGGACAGGGACTGGGCGAGCAGTACTTC. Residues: CASKLGQGLGEQYF.

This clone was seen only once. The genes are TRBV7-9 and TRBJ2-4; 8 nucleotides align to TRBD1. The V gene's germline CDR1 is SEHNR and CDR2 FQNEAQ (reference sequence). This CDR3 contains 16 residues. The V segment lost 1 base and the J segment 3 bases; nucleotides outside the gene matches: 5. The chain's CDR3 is CASSLEDRAVKNIQYF. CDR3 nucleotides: TGTGCCAGCAGCTTAGAGGACAGGGCTGTCAAAAACATTCAGTACTTC.

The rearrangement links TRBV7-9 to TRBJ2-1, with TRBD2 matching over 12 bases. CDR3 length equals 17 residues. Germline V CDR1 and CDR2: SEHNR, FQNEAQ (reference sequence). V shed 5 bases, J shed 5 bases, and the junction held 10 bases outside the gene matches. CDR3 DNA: TGTGCCAGCAGCCAGGACCGACTAGCGGGAGCCCACAATGAGCAGTTCTTC. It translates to CASSQDRLAGAHNEQFF.

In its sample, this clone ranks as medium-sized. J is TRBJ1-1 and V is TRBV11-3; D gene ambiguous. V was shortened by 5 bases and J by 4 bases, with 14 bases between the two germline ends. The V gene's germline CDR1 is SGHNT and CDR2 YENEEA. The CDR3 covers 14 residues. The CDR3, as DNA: TGTGCCAGCAGCCACTACCTCCGTCCCACTGAAGCTTTCTTT. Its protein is CASSHYLRPTEAFF.

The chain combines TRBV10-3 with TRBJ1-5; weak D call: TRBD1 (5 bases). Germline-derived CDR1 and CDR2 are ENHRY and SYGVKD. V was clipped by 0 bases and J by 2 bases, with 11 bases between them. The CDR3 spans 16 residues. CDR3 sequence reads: CAISESGGSGNQPQHF. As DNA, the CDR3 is TGTGCCATCAGTGAGTCGGGGGGGAGCGGCAATCAGCCCCAGCATTTT.

Here the CDR3 DNA reads TGTGCCAGCAGCTTTGACGGGACAGGGAACTATGGCTACACCTTC. Amino acid sequence: CASSFDGTGNYGYTF. This chain uses TRBV6-6 with TRBJ1-2, with 9 bases aligning to TRBD1. Trimming removed 6 bases from V and 2 bases from J; junction bases left unmatched: 7. CDR1 and CDR2 from the germline V gene are MNHNY and SVGAGI (reference sequence). The CDR3 is made up of 15 amino acids.

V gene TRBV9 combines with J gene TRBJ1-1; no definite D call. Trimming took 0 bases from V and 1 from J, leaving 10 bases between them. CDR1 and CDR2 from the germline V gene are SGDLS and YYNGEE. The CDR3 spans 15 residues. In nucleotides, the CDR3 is TGTGCCAGCAGCGTAGGAAGAGCCCAGAACACTGAAGCTTTCTTT. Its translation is CASSVGRAQNTEAFF.

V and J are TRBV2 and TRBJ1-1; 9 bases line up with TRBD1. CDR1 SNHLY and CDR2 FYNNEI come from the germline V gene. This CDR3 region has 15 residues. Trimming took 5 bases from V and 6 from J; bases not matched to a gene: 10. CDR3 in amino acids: CASSPGTGISAEAFF. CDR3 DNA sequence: TGTGCCAGCAGTCCTGGGACAGGGATCTCAGCTGAAGCTTTCTTT. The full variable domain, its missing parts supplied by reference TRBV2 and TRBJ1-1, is EPEVTQTPSHQVTQMGQEVILRCVPISNHLYFYWYRQILGQKVEFLVSFYNNEISEKSEIFDDQFSVERPDGSNFTLKIRSTKLEDSAMYFCASSPGTGISAEAFFGQGTRLTVV.

This CDR3 reads CASSSPGQGEYF. The DNA for the CDR3 is TGTGCCAGCAGTTCCCCTGGACAGGGGGAGTACTTC. The chain recombines TRBV28 with TRBJ2-7; 10 bases are shared with TRBD1. The J segment lost 11 bases and the V segment lost 4 bases, leaving 5 bases of the junction unmatched. Germline V lookup: CDR1 MDHEN, CDR2 SYDVKM. This CDR3 is 12 amino acids long.